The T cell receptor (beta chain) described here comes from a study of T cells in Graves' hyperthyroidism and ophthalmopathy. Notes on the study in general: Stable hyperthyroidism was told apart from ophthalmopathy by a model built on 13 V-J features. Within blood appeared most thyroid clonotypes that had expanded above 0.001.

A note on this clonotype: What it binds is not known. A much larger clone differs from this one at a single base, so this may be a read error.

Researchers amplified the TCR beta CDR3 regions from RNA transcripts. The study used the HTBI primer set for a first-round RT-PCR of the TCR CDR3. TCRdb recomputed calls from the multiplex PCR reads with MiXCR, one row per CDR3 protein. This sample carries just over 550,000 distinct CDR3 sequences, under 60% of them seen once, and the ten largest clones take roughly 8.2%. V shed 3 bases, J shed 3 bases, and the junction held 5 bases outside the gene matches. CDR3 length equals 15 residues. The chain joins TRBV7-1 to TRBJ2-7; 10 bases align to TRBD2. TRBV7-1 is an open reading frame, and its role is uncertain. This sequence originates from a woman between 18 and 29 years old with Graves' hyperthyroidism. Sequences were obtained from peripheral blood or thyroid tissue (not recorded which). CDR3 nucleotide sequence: TGTGCCAGCAGCTCGACTAGCGGGTTTTACTACGAGCAGTACTTC. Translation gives CASSSTSGFYYEQYF.